These 27 T cell receptor beta chains came from one sample sequenced in a study of T cells after yellow fever vaccination. Using its own MiXCR run on the 5' RACE reads, TCRdb lists one record per CDR3 protein. The data hold about 320,000 distinct CDR3 sequences, with about 10% observed a single time. Sequencing used CD4+ T cells sorted from PBMCs, obtained 45 days after the yellow fever booster vaccination. These receptors all come from a man younger than 35 who received the YFV17D yellow fever vaccine.

J is TRBJ1-3 and V is TRBV6-6, with D perhaps matching TRBD1 (6 bases). The CDR3 contains 16 residues. The germline gives CDR1 MNHNY, CDR2 SVGAGI (reference sequence). V was trimmed by 4 bases and J by 0 bases, leaving 13 bases between them. In DNA, the CDR3 is TGTGCCAGCAGTTCTCCGACAGGTCGCTCTGGAAACACCATATATTTT. Translated, it gives CASSSPTGRSGNTIYF.

This clonotype was recorded once. V usage is TRBV6-6 and J usage is TRBJ1-1; 7 bases line up with TRBD1. V was pared by 9 bases and J by 6 bases, with 13 bases of the junction left unmatched. Germline CDR1 and CDR2: MNHNY and SVGAGI (reference sequence). The CDR3 totals 14 residues. For the CDR3, the DNA is TGTGCCAGTTTGGACCGGACAGGAGTGTCTGAAGCTTTCTTT. Protein sequence: CASLDRTGVSEAFF.

The chain employs TRBV21-1 and TRBJ2-3; the D call TRBD2 from the table was never checked on the DNA. TRBV21-1 is flagged as a pseudogene. The CDR3 totals 17 residues. In nucleotides, the CDR3 is TGTGCCAGCAGCTCCCGAGCCTACATCCTGTTCACAGATACGCAGTATTTT. Encoded protein: CASSSRAYILFTDTQYF.

V usage is TRBV18 and J usage is TRBJ2-1, with D possibly matching TRBD1 (6 bases). The CDR3 is made up of 17 amino acids. Trimming cost V 0 bases and J 5 bases, with 17 bases left between them. In germline, CDR1 is KGHSH, CDR2 LQKENI. CDR3 bases: TGTGCCAGCTCACCACCGAGTTCGGAGACAGGTAACAATGAGCAGTTCTTC. Translated: CASSPPSSETGNNEQFF.

The chain couples TRBV28 to TRBJ2-3; 12 bases map to TRBD2. CDR1 and CDR2 from the germline V gene are MDHEN and SYDVKM. The CDR3 has 20 residues. The ends lost 10 bases at V and 1 base at J; junction bases unmatched: 21. CDR3: CATTSLHASGGAGGTDTQYF. CDR3 sequence (DNA): TGTGCCACCACTAGTCTTCACGCTAGCGGGGGGGCCGGGGGCACAGATACGCAGTATTTT.

This clonotype has a handful of counts. The rearrangement links TRBV10-3 to TRBJ2-2, with D unclear. The germline V and J ends were trimmed by 4 bases and 3 bases, with 12 bases remaining between them. CDR1 and CDR2 (germline): ENHRY, SYGVKD. This CDR3 is 15 amino acids long. The CDR3: CAISVQGTDTGELFF. The DNA for the CDR3 is TGTGCCATCAGTGTCCAAGGCACGGACACCGGGGAGCTGTTTTTT.

This clonotype was seen a few times. J is TRBJ2-1 and V is TRBV19, with 7 bases that match TRBD1. Germline trimming cut 9 bases from V and 0 bases from J; bases unmatched to any gene: 8. CDR1 LNHDA and CDR2 SQIVND come from the germline V gene (reference sequence). This CDR3 has 15 amino acids. The CDR3 is CASKLPGGSYNEQFF. The CDR3 bases are TGTGCCAGCAAGCTCCCAGGGGGCTCCTACAATGAGCAGTTCTTC.

This clonotype was seen a few times. The V and J genes are TRBV7-9 and TRBJ2-2; 10 bases fit TRBD2. The CDR3 has 16 residues. Germline CDR1 is SEHNR and CDR2 is FQNEAQ (reference sequence). The ends lost 3 bases at V and 5 bases at J; junction bases unmatched: 6. The chain's CDR3 is CASSFIAGGRTGELFF. Written as DNA, the CDR3 is TGTGCCAGCAGCTTTATAGCGGGGGGCCGGACCGGGGAGCTGTTTTTT.

V usage is TRBV7-9 and J usage is TRBJ1-2; 9 bases match TRBD1. The CDR3 extends over 14 amino acids. V gave up 1 base and J gave up 6 bases; unmatched junction bases: 3. Germline CDR1 and CDR2: SEHNR and FQNEAQ (reference sequence). Here the CDR3 reads CASSLDRGLDGYTF. DNA for the CDR3: TGTGCCAGCAGCTTAGACAGGGGGCTCGATGGCTACACCTTC. Filled out from reference TRBV7-9 and TRBJ1-2, the complete variable domain reads DTGVSQNPRHKITKRGQNVTFRCDPISEHNRLYWYRQTLGQGPEFLTYFQNEAQLEKSRLLSDRFSAERPKGSFSTLEIQRTEQGDSAMYLCASSLDRGLDGYTFGSGTRLTVV.

This clonotype has a handful of counts. The J gene is TRBJ2-3, the V gene TRBV6-2 or TRBV6-3; the D gene is possibly TRBD1 (5 bases). Germline lookup yields CDR1 MNHEY and CDR2 SVGEGT. The CDR3 covers 12 residues. Between the trimmed V and J ends, which lost 7 bases and 7 bases, there was a span of 12 bases. CDR3 sequence: CASTPQGNTQYF. CDR3 in DNA: TGTGCCAGCACCCCCCAGGGTAATACGCAGTATTTT.

This clonotype was seen a few times. The J gene is TRBJ1-6, the V gene TRBV12-3 or TRBV12-4; 7 bases line up with TRBD1. The V and J ends lost 2 bases and 8 bases, in that order; junction bases with no gene match: 3. The CDR3 loop spans 14 amino acids. CDR3 protein: CASSLRGQDSPLHF. The CDR3 coding sequence is TGTGCCAGCAGTTTAAGGGGGCAAGATTCACCCCTCCACTTT.

Regarding this clonotype: Germline is not matched at one junction end, which may reflect a read error. J is TRBJ2-2 and V is TRBV15; tentatively, D is TRBD1 (6 bases). The CDR3 has 15 amino acids. Germline CDR1 LNHNV, CDR2 YYDKDF (reference sequence). In nucleotides, the CDR3 is TGTGCCACCAGCAGAATCACAGGGAACATCGGGGAGCTGTTTTTT. The encoded protein is CATSRITGNIGELFF.

This clonotype has only a few counts. The chain joins TRBV5-1 to TRBJ1-6, with TRBD1 matching over 9 bases. The CDR3 is 16 amino acids. In germline, CDR1 is SGHRS, CDR2 YFSETQ. The J segment lost 6 bases and the V segment lost 3 bases, leaving 7 bases of the junction unmatched. The CDR3 nucleotides are TGCGCCAGCAGCTCACAGGGGGCCGGGAGTAATTCACCCCTCCACTTT. It encodes CASSSQGAGSNSPLHF.

CDR3 in amino acids: CASSYWGTQYF. CDR3 DNA sequence: TGTGCCAGCAGTTATTGGGGTACGCAGTATTTT. The rearrangement links TRBV28 to TRBJ2-3; the D is unclear. Trimming left V 4 bases short and J 8 bases short, with 7 bases between. Germline CDR1 and CDR2: MDHEN and SYDVKM. The CDR3 runs to 11 residues.

This clonotype came up a few times. V usage is TRBV7-2 and J usage is TRBJ2-5, with D possibly matching TRBD2 (7 bases). The CDR3 totals 16 residues. Trimming left V 5 bases short and J 3 bases short, with 19 bases between. Germline V lookup: CDR1 SGHTA, CDR2 FQGNSA. For the CDR3, the DNA is TGTGCCAGCAGCGCCCACGGCGGGGGCTGGGAAGAGACCCAGTACTTC. This sequence encodes CASSAHGGGWEETQYF.

The table lists this clonotype with many counts. The chain carries TRBV10-3 and TRBJ2-5; TRBD2 is a possible D gene (5 bases). V was cut by 8 bases and J by 5 bases, with 15 bases left in between. Germline loops: CDR1 ENHRY, CDR2 SYGVKD. The CDR3 is 13 residues long. As DNA, the CDR3 is TGTGCCATCGCGAGGGAGCGAGAGGAGACCCAGTACTTC. The encoded protein is CAIAREREETQYF.

This chain connects TRBV3-1 to TRBJ2-5; possibly TRBD2 for D (5 bases). V lost 4 bases and J lost 3, with 12 bases in between. This CDR3 spans 14 amino acids. Germline V gene lookup returns CDR1 LGHDT and CDR2 YNNKEL (reference sequence). The CDR3 is CASSPGLAKETQYF. The DNA of the CDR3 is TGTGCCAGCAGCCCCGGTCTAGCTAAAGAGACCCAGTACTTC.

The chain has TRBV4-3 and TRBJ1-1; weak D call: TRBD1 (6 bases). Germline V gene sequence: CDR1 LGHNA, CDR2 YSLEER. V lost 3 bases, J lost 4 bases, and 12 bases lay in between. The CDR3 spans 14 residues. CDR3 coding DNA: TGCGCCAGCAGCCACAGGGGAAAGGGCACTGAAGCTTTCTTT. Translation: CASSHRGKGTEAFF.

This clonotype was detected only a few times. This chain links TRBV6-1 with TRBJ2-7; 16 bases are shared with TRBD2. The trim removed 4 bases at V and 2 bases at J, leaving 5 bases unmatched. CDR3 size: 17 residues. The V gene's germline CDR1 is MNHNS and CDR2 SASEGT. The CDR3 region has the DNA TGTGCCAGCAGTGTATCCGGGACTAGCGGGGGGGCCTACGAGCAGTACTTC. This translates into CASSVSGTSGGAYEQYF.

The table lists this clonotype with a few counts. The genes are TRBV20-1 and TRBJ2-2; D is undetermined. With 3 bases removed from V and 9 bases from J, the gap between germline ends came to 8 bases. CDR1 is DFQATT and CDR2 is SNEGSKA in the germline V gene (reference sequence). The CDR3 totals 11 residues. This chain's CDR3 is CSARDKRELFF. CDR3 bases: TGCAGTGCTAGGGATAAGAGGGAGCTGTTTTTT.

This chain links TRBV5-1 with TRBJ1-6; 7 bases align to TRBD1. There are 14 residues in the CDR3. Germline loops: CDR1 SGHRS, CDR2 YFSETQ. The ends lost 0 bases at V and 9 bases at J; junction bases unmatched: 3. CDR3 coding DNA: TGCGCCAGCAGCTTGGAAGGGGGCGGTTCACCCCTCCACTTT. Amino acid sequence: CASSLEGGGSPLHF.

V and J are TRBV20-1 and TRBJ1-6; D is possibly TRBD1 (6 bases). This CDR3 has 15 amino acids. Trimming cost V 1 base and J 8 bases, with 15 bases left between them. Germline-derived CDR1 and CDR2 are DFQATT and SNEGSKA (reference sequence). CDR3: CSARGLQAGDSPLHF. In nucleotides, the CDR3 is TGCAGTGCTAGAGGGCTCCAAGCAGGGGATTCACCCCTCCACTTT.

The rearrangement links TRBV5-1 to TRBJ1-1; 8 bases match TRBD1. This CDR3 spans 17 amino acids. The V and J ends lost 4 bases and 0 bases, in that order; junction bases with no gene match: 11. CDR1 and CDR2 (germline): SGHRS, YFSETQ. CDR3 DNA sequence: TGCGCCAGCAGCACCGGACAGGGCCTAATAATGAACACTGAAGCTTTCTTT. As protein: CASSTGQGLIMNTEAFF.

The table lists this clonotype with many counts. The chain recombines TRBV20-1 with TRBJ1-2, with D uncertain. V shed 5 bases and J shed 9 bases, with 16 bases lying between them. The CDR3 runs to 12 residues. Germline CDR1 reads DFQATT; CDR2 reads SNEGSKA (reference sequence). CDR3 sequence (DNA): TGCAGTGCTGCCGAGATTACGGCACGCTACACCTTC. Amino acid sequence: CSAAEITARYTF.

This chain connects TRBV20-1 to TRBJ1-5; possibly TRBD1 for D (5 bases). The CDR3 contains 15 residues. Germline loops: CDR1 DFQATT, CDR2 SNEGSKA (reference sequence). V was trimmed by 0 bases and J by 6 bases, leaving 15 bases between them. Here the CDR3 reads CSARDSGGTIQPQHF. In DNA form, the CDR3 reads TGCAGTGCTAGAGATAGTGGGGGGACGATTCAGCCCCAGCATTTT.

This clonotype was counted ten times or more. The DNA of the CDR3 is TGTGCCAGCAGCCGGGACAGAACCACCCAAGAGACCCAGTACTTC. Protein: CASSRDRTTQETQYF. The rearrangement joins TRBV7-2 to TRBJ2-5; 7 positions match TRBD1. This CDR3 region has 15 residues. The V gene's germline CDR1 is SGHTA and CDR2 FQGNSA. Trimming at V came to 5 bases and at J to 1 base, leaving 7 bases not matched to a gene. The full variable domain, rest sourced from reference TRBV7-2 and TRBJ2-5, is GAGVSQSPSNKVTEKGKDVELRCDPISGHTALYWYRQSLGQGLEFLIYFQGNSAPDKSGLPSDRFSAERTGGSVSTLTIQRTQQEDSAVYLCASSRDRTTQETQYFGPGTRLLVL.

To note about this clonotype: A read error may be the cause here, since a much bigger clone is one base away. The CDR3 loop is CATRGTANTGELFF. In DNA form, the CDR3 reads TGTGCCACCCGCGGGACAGCGAACACCGGGGAGCTGTTTTTT. The chain links TRBV27 to TRBJ2-2, with a tentative D call TRBD1 (7 bases). The V end was cut by 10 bases, the J end by 0 bases, with 12 bases between. Germline V gene data show CDR1 as MNHEY and CDR2 as SMNVEV (reference sequence). The CDR3 covers 14 residues.